This T cell receptor (beta chain) came from a study of blood T cell repertoires in COVID-19. Study overall: From the United States, Italy and Spain came samples of acute and convalescent COVID-19. PBMCs, B-cell-depleted T cells, or T cells provided the cDNA or gDNA that made up the material.

Per the study methods: Scientists estimated how many nucleated cells there were by amplifying reference gene primers. This table comes from immunoSEQ multiplex PCR, and its TCRdb copy is limited to in-frame clones, with some not included. V and J calls and clone size follow that table, whereas D and trimming were derived from the DNA. The repertoire includes 60,000 to 85,000 clones, 86% of them detected once, and less than 5.5% sits in the top ten. The V and J ends lost 0 bases and 4 bases, in that order; junction bases with no gene match: 1. This CDR3 is built from 15 residues. Germline loops: CDR1 LGHNA, CDR2 YNFKEQ.

The source material was peripheral blood. V is TRBV4-2 and J is TRBJ2-2, with 8 bases lining up with TRBD2. This sequence originates from a man over 45 with active COVID-19. CDR3 coding DNA: TGTGCCAGCAGCCAAGATGGGACTAGCACCGGGGAGCTGTTTTTT. This sequence encodes CASSQDGTSTGELFF.